This TCR beta chain derives from a study of breast tumors, draining lymph nodes, adjacent tissues. Trimming removed 7 bases at V and 4 bases at J, with 14 bases between. Germline assignment: CDR1 SNHLY and CDR2 FYNNEI. The CDR3 is 13 residues long. This clonotype was observed many times. Breast cancer patients provided tissue from their axillary draining lymph nodes. Each CDR3 protein is one row after TCRdb ran MiXCR on the multiplex PCR reads. The data hold 70,000 to 85,000 distinct CDR3 sequences, with roughly 19% observed a single time. The sequencing sample was made of axillary lymph node tissue. The V gene is TRBV2, the J gene TRBJ2-7, with D possibly TRBD1 on 5 matching bases. The TCR comes from a female donor with breast cancer. Some clones in this sample may be carry-over from other donors' samples. The CDR3, as DNA: TGTGCCAGCACAATCTCGAAGGGGTACGAGCAGTACTTC. It specifies CASTISKGYEQYF.